The TCR beta chain under discussion was sequenced for a study of T-cell memory formation after mild COVID-19. Study findings and constraints: The study found contracting CD4+ clones mainly in CM and EM and contracting CD8+ clones in EMRA. Clones shrinking between day 15 and 85 showed a balanced CD4/CD8 split, and those that grew later tilted toward CD4+. Cross-reactive memory seemingly joined, as some responding clones were found in pre-infection memory.

TCR alpha and TCR beta cDNA libraries carrying sample barcodes and UMIs were produced by 5'RACE using constant-segment primers. One entry per CDR3 protein, called by TCRdb with MiXCR from the 5' RACE reads. This table holds about 290,000 distinct CDR3 sequences, about 15% found once. This clonotype was counted between two and nine times. As yet, its antigen is unknown. The CDR3 spans 15 residues. V was shortened by 3 bases and J by 5 bases, with 13 bases between the two germline ends. The V gene's germline CDR1 is MDHEN and CDR2 SYDVKM. The sequence derives from a young man who had mild COVID-19 (a few samples of this study predate the infection). Cell type and time point are not known. What was sequenced was PBMCs or a T cell subset sorted from them (not recorded which). The V call is TRBV28, the J call TRBJ2-2; D may be TRBD1 (6 bases). The CDR3 protein is CASSFGGPGTGELFF. The CDR3 nucleotides are TGTGCCAGCAGTTTTGGGGGCCCGGGGACCGGGGAGCTGTTTTTT. Full variable domain (missing parts from reference TRBV28 and TRBJ2-2): DVKVTQSSRYLVKRTGEKVFLECVQDMDHENMFWYRQDPGLGLRLIYFSYDVKMKEKGDIPEGYSVSREKKERFSLILESASTNQTSMYLCASSFGGPGTGELFFGEGSRLTVL.